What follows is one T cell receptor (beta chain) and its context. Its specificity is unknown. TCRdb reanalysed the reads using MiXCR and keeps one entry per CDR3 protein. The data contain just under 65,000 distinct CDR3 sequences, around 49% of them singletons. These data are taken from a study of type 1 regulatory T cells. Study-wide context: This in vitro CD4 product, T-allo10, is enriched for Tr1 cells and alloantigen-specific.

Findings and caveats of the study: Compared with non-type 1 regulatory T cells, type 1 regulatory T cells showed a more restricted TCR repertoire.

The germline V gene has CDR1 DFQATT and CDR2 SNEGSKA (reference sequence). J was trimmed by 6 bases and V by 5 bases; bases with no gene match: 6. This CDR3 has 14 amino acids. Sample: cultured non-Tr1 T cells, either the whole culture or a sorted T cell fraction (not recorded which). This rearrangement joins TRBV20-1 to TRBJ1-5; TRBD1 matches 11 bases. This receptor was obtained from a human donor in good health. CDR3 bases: TGCAGTGCTCGGGGACAGGGGGAGAGTCAGCCCCAGCATTTT. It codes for CSARGQGESQPQHF.